This T cell receptor beta chain comes out of a study of human T cells and chemical hapten exposure. This clonotype has ten or more counts. Its target is unknown. The CDR3 contains 15 residues. Trimming cost V 7 bases and J 4 bases, with 17 bases left between them. Germline V gene sequence: CDR1 LNHDA, CDR2 SQIVND (reference sequence). What the library attached to individual cDNA molecules were unique molecular identifiers. TCRdb reprocessed the RACE reads via MiXCR and lists one record per CDR3 protein. This sample has about 81,000 distinct CDR3 sequences, with roughly a tenth found just once. Study-level points and caveats: Expanded TCRs formed significantly more large CDR3 similarity clusters than controls.

Time point of the sample: patch test 2, 6 weeks after DPC sensitization. Treatment noted: therapeutic diphenylcyclopropenone sensitization with weekly scalp DPC. Blood, whole and unfractionated, served as the source for total RNA extraction. The TCR was taken from a woman aged 30 to 39 with alopecia areata. Some clones in this sample may be carry-over from other donors' samples. Material: whole blood, obtained in connection with sensitization to the hapten diphenylcyclopropenone (DPC). This chain connects TRBV19 to TRBJ1-5, with D tentatively TRBD1 (5 bases). CDR3 loop: CASNPKTRVNQPQHF. The DNA of the CDR3 is TGTGCCAGTAACCCCAAGACCAGGGTTAATCAGCCCCAGCATTTT.